These T cell receptor beta chains were read from a single sample in a study of post-analysis software for immune sequencing data. TCRdb ran MiXCR on the PCR reads and lists one entry per CDR3 protein. The top ten hold 1.5% to 2% of the sample, which has roughly 620,000 distinct CDR3 sequences, around 44% seen once. Sequencing was carried out using blood. The receptors here all came from a girl under 18 with multiple sclerosis. Each CDR3 is given without its conserved first and last residue.

v_gene | CDR3aa
TRBV27 | ASSLGLGGQETQY
TRBV4-1 | ASSQETGIGYEQY
TRBV11-3 | ASSLRPGDIQY
TRBV12-3/TRBV12-4 | ASRPSGRDYEQY
TRBV20-1 | SARQGSSGANVLT
TRBV12-3/TRBV12-4 | ASSSTGVSNSPLH
TRBV15 | ATSSRLAGSNPYRHNEQF
TRBV12-3/TRBV12-4 | ASSHGQGGEAF
TRBV4-2 | ASSQSPRLAGVGDTQY
TRBV10-3 | AISESTASAWYDNSPLH
TRBV5-1 | ASSLDRALSYEQY
TRBV7-2 | ASSTYLARETQY
TRBV20-1 | SAVRPGETQY
TRBV3-1 | ASSQDWGVGQPQH
TRBV12-3/TRBV12-4 | ASSLARTSGGNYPYEQY
TRBV7-2 | ASSLGSRGETQY
TRBV6-1 | ASSEADRGLYGYT
TRBV6-1 | ASSDGNRGHGYT
TRBV11-2 | ASSMGLGADTQY
TRBV7-9 | ASSWGQGISYEQY
TRBV12-3/TRBV12-4 | ASSSSGGASYEQY
TRBV7-2 | ASSLAVTGSTDTQY
TRBV3-1 | ASSLTAGMETQY
TRBV9 | ASSVYAGANEQF
TRBV9 | ASSVGGGVNNEQF
TRBV12-3/TRBV12-4 | ASSSRAEQY
TRBV6-5 | ASAQGQGTEAF
TRBV7-3 | ASSLSAAQETQY
TRBV12-3/TRBV12-4 | ASRTTSGGATDTQY